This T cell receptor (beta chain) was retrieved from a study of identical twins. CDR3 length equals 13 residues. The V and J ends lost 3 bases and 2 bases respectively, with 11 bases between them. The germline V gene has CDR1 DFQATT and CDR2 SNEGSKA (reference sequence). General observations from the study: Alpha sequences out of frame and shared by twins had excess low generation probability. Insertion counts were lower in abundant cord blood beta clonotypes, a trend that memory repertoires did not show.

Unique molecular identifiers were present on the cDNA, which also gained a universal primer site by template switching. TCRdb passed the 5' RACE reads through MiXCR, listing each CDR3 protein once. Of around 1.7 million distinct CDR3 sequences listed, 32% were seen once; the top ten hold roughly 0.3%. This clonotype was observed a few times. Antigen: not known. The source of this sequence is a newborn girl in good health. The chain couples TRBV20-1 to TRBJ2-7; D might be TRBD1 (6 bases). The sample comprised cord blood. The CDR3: CSARRTAPYEQYF. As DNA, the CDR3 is TGCAGTGCTAGGAGGACAGCCCCCTACGAGCAGTACTTC.